Presented here are 9 T cell receptor beta chains from one specimen sequenced in a study of PD-1 blockade in classical Hodgkin lymphoma. Time point specified: cycle 4 day 1 (C4D1), after less than 7 weeks of nivolumab. Exposure to brentuximab vedotin varied, and each patient had relapsed following autologous stem cell transplantation. Sequenced by immunoSEQ multiplex PCR; TCRdb stores in-frame clones only, minus some. In the table there are approximately 22,000 clones, around 70% of which are singletons. The sequencing used peripheral blood mononuclear cells (PBMCs), collected before the fourth cycle of nivolumab. These receptors originate from a human donor with classical Hodgkin lymphoma.

This chain connects TRBV5-4 to TRBJ2-7; TRBD1 is a possible D gene (5 bases). Germline V gene data show CDR1 as SGHNT and CDR2 as YYREEE (reference sequence). V lost 0 bases and J lost 12, with 22 bases in between. This CDR3 contains 15 residues. The CDR3 protein is CASSLAGREGSFLYF. The CDR3 DNA reads as TGTGCCAGCAGCTTGGCTGGCAGGGAAGGGTCATTTCTGTACTTC.

The chain couples TRBV2 to TRBJ2-3; 15 bases are a match to TRBD2. J gave up 10 bases and V 5 bases, and 4 bases lay outside the gene matches. CDR1 and CDR2 from the germline V gene are SNHLY and FYNNEI. The CDR3 consists of 14 residues. Here the CDR3 reads CASSWTSGGGAQYF. Here the CDR3 DNA reads TGTGCCAGCAGTTGGACTAGCGGGGGGGGAGCGCAGTATTTT.

The chain recombines TRBV19 with TRBJ2-1; the match to TRBD2 covers 10 bases. This CDR3 contains 16 residues. CDR1 and CDR2 from the germline V gene are LNHDA and SQIVND (reference sequence). With V trimmed by 3 bases and J by 3 bases, 5 bases remained unmatched. CDR3: CASSMLAGGSYNEQFF. CDR3 DNA: TGTGCCAGTAGTATGTTAGCGGGGGGAAGCTACAATGAGCAGTTCTTC.

The chain joins TRBV6-5 to TRBJ1-5; weak D call: TRBD1 (6 bases). V was clipped by 2 bases and J by 6 bases, with 14 bases between them. Germline V gene sequence: CDR1 MNHEY, CDR2 SVGAGI. The CDR3 has 15 amino acids. CDR3 coding DNA: TGTGCCAGCAGTTACGAACAGGGCTTCGGTCAGCCCCAGCATTTT. Protein: CASSYEQGFGQPQHF.

The chain couples TRBV4-2 to TRBJ2-3; a weak D match, TRBD2 (5 bases). The V gene's germline CDR1 is LGHNA and CDR2 YNFKEQ. CDR3 length equals 16 residues. The V and J ends lost 1 base and 5 bases respectively, with 16 bases between them. The CDR3 DNA reads TGTGCCAGCAGCCAAGCCCGGGCCTCGGGGATAGATACGCAGTATTTT. Protein sequence: CASSQARASGIDTQYF.

V gene TRBV11-1 combines with J gene TRBJ2-5; 8 bases are shared with TRBD2. This CDR3 is built from 17 residues. Losses at the gene ends were 3 bases for V and 5 bases for J; bases not matched to a gene: 14. Germline V lookup: CDR1 SGHAT, CDR2 FQDESV (reference sequence). The CDR3 reads CASSFGDLAGLGETQYF. The CDR3, as DNA: TGTGCCAGCAGCTTTGGTGACTTAGCGGGACTTGGGGAGACCCAGTACTTC.

The chain recombines TRBV18 with TRBJ2-2, with 10 bases fitting TRBD1. This CDR3 comprises 17 residues. Germline V gives CDR1 KGHSH, CDR2 LQKENI. V gave up 4 bases and J gave up 4 bases; unmatched junction bases: 9. CDR3 nucleotide sequence: TGTGCCAGCTCACAAAGACCGGGACAGGGGACCACCGGGGAGCTGTTTTTT. It is translated as CASSQRPGQGTTGELFF.

The gene calls are TRBV9 and TRBJ1-1; 7 bases match TRBD1. In germline, CDR1 is SGDLS, CDR2 YYNGEE. The CDR3 is made up of 14 amino acids. Losses at the gene ends were 4 bases for V and 7 bases for J; bases not matched to a gene: 10. The CDR3 DNA reads TGTGCCAGCAGCCCGCAGGGGGAACAGGGTGAAGCTTTCTTT. Amino acids: CASSPQGEQGEAFF.

The chain joins TRBV6-1 to TRBJ1-5; D unclear. Per the germline V gene, CDR1 is MNHNS and CDR2 is SASEGT. The CDR3 runs to 12 residues. The V end was cut by 4 bases, the J end by 9 bases, with 10 bases between. CDR3: CASSGPLLPQHF. In DNA form, the CDR3 reads TGTGCCAGCAGTGGACCCCTTTTGCCCCAGCATTTT.